This T cell receptor (beta chain) was obtained from a study of CD8+ T cells in alopecia areata (dated by TCRdb to the late 2010s). With regard to the full study: Treated patients were enrolled in an open-label pilot trial of oral tofacitinib at 5 to 10 mg twice daily for moderate-to-severe alopecia areata. On the human side, TCRbeta sequencing was run on scalp tissue and on sorted CD4+ and CD8+ peripheral blood T cells from healthy controls and from alopecia areata patients with either patchy or totalis/universalis disease. The SALT score, which quantifies the percentage of affected scalp surface area, was used to measure disease severity in treated patients. Scalp clonality was compared across normal scalp (n=4), patchy alopecia areata scalp (n=8), and alopecia totalis/universalis scalp (n=8). TCRbeta CDR3 regions were amplified by immunoSEQ multiplex PCR using 35 Vbeta forward and 13 Jbeta reverse primers. To study T cell clonal expansion in alopecia areata, the researchers applied high-throughput TCRbeta sequencing to both the C3H/HeJ mouse model and human patients. Tofacitinib-treated patients had biopsies at baseline and at 4 and 24 weeks of treatment, with a later scalp biopsy in several patients. RNA was extracted with the PAXgene miRNA kit for fixed scalp, the miRNeasy kit for PBMCs, and the RNeasy kit for mouse skin. Tofacitinib was given for 6 to 18 months, followed by 6 months of follow-up off drug to assess delayed response and recurrence.

The time point label for this specimen denotes: roughly 26 weeks on oral tofacitinib. What the treatment or condition label conveys for this sample: oral pan-JAK inhibitor, 5-10 mg twice daily. Peripheral blood and lesional scalp punch biopsies were obtained from patients with alopecia areata. After PBMCs were isolated by density centrifugation and stained for CD3, CD4 and CD8, a FACSAria was used to sort CD4+ and CD8+ T cells. The library was obtained by the immunoSEQ multiplex PCR assay. To provide template for TCR sequencing, every sample had RNA extracted and reverse transcribed into cDNA. First-strand cDNA was synthesized using SuperScript III with a 2:1 mix of oligo-dT and random hexamers. A synthetic immune receptor repertoire was used to assess amplification bias, and residual bias was removed computationally. As for the authors' bioinformatics: After raw reads were preprocessed to remove errors, the CDR3 was defined following IMGT conventions as running from the conserved cysteine to phenylalanine. To get clonality, Shannon entropy was normalized by log2 of the number of productive unique TCRs and the result was subtracted from 1. Scalp TCRbeta sequences were cross-referenced with sorted blood CD4 and CD8 repertoires so that the CD4 or CD8 identity of scalp clones could be inferred. TCRdb mirrors the immuneACCESS table, restricted to in-frame sequences. Some clones are absent from its copies; in checked studies, under half trace to an unresolved V gene, and the reason for the others is unknown. The D gene and trimming were derived from the DNA, and the V and J assignments and clone size from that table. This sample lists some 200,000 clones; 55% to 75% were detected once. The biggest ten clones account for 5.5% of the sample.

Results the study describes overall, beyond this receptor: With tofacitinib, both scalp clonality and the number of expanded CD8+ clones among the top 100 scalp clones went down significantly. Many expanded lesional clones persisted in scalp and blood during tofacitinib treatment, which may partly explain relapse after stopping treatment. The treated cohort was small, with a single nonresponder, so links between baseline CD8+ expansion and response need larger studies. Scalp TCR repertoire analysis is complicated because resident alphabeta T cells in normal human skin are also sequenced, whereas mouse skin is dominated by gammadelta T cells. Compared with normal scalp, lesional scalp had higher clonality and more expanded CD8+ clones, particularly in alopecia totalis/universalis, a pattern that suggests antigenic drive. Compared with mice, TCR sequences shared between patients were less clear, possibly partly because of HLA diversity across the patient population.

CDR1 and CDR2, looked up from the germline V gene, are SGHTA and FQGNSA. V gives up 2 bases and J gives up 0 bases, and the segment between their germline ends measures 12 bases. Counted from cysteine to phenylalanine, this CDR3 has 16 amino acids. The retained sequence is limited to the CDR3, 48 bases, with the frame set at the first base. Remarks on this clone: The clone's antigen remains unknown. No much larger clonotype is one base removed from it; base qualities were not supplied.

The sample here was CD4+ T cells sorted from blood, taken at week 24, from a patient treated with tofacitinib. Recombination joined TRBV7-2 with TRBJ2-3; TRBD2 might be the D gene, on 6 matching bases. The origin of this receptor is a human donor with alopecia areata. The CDR3 protein is CASSLIAGGSTDTQYF. The base sequence is TGTGCCAGCAGCTTAATCGCTGGGGGGAGCACAGATACGCAGTATTTT.